Listed here are 26 T cell receptor beta chains from one sample, sequenced in a study of neurological immune-mediated disorders. TCRdb reprocessed the 5' RACE reads with MiXCR, giving one entry per CDR3 protein. Of under 100,000 distinct CDR3 sequences detected, around 14% appear once; the ten largest clones hold approximately 5%. Time point noted: longitudinal time-point 2. Sequenced: PBMCs. The receptors were sampled from a female donor with HTLV-1-associated myelopathy (HAM/TSP).

This clonotype came up many times. As DNA, the CDR3 is TGCAGTGCTAGAGACCAGGGGGCTGGAGAAAAACTGTTTTTT. It is translated as CSARDQGAGEKLFF. The chain has TRBV20-1 and TRBJ1-4; 8 bases align to TRBD1. The CDR3 loop spans 14 amino acids. Germline V gene sequence: CDR1 DFQATT, CDR2 SNEGSKA (reference sequence). Trimming cost V 0 bases and J 8 bases; bases outside gene matches: 5.

This clonotype was observed many times. The rearrangement joins TRBV10-3 to TRBJ2-3, with TRBD1 identical over 11 bases. The length of the CDR3 is 13 residues. Per the germline V gene, CDR1 is ENHRY and CDR2 is SYGVKD. The J segment lost 6 bases and the V segment lost 4 bases, leaving 0 bases of the junction unmatched. In nucleotides, the CDR3 is TGTGCCATCAGTGGGGACAGGGGGGATACGCAGTATTTT. The encoded protein is CAISGDRGDTQYF.

In its sample, this clonotype was seen many times. The chain recombines TRBV9 with TRBJ2-1, with 7 positions matching TRBD2. Germline lookup yields CDR1 SGDLS and CDR2 YYNGEE. CDR3 length: 14 residues. The V segment lost 4 bases and the J segment 3 bases; nucleotides outside the gene matches: 4. CDR3: CASSMGGGYNEQFF. The CDR3 DNA follows: TGTGCCAGCAGCATGGGGGGGGGCTACAATGAGCAGTTCTTC.

This clonotype was counted ten times or more. The genes are TRBV21-1 and TRBJ1-1. TRBV21-1 is a pseudogene segment. This CDR3 region has 15 residues. CDR3 protein: CASSCMWVEGTEAFF. DNA of the CDR3: TGTGCCAGCAGCTGCATGTGGGTGGAGGGCACTGAAGCTTTCTTT.

The chain is built from TRBV2 and TRBJ2-3; TRBD1 matches 9 bases. The trim removed 3 bases at V and 5 bases at J, leaving 6 bases unmatched. CDR1 and CDR2 (germline): SNHLY, FYNNEI. This CDR3 contains 15 residues. The CDR3 protein is CASSDGTGLEDTQYF. For the CDR3, the DNA is TGTGCCAGCAGTGATGGGACAGGGTTGGAAGATACGCAGTATTTT.

V and J are TRBV2 and TRBJ2-2; D may correspond to TRBD1 or TRBD2 (5 bases each). The CDR3 covers 14 residues. CDR1 is SNHLY and CDR2 is FYNNEI in the germline V gene. V lost 4 bases and J lost 9, with 15 bases in between. The CDR3 here is CASSGGPFGRELFF. The CDR3 nucleotides read TGTGCCAGCAGTGGGGGACCCTTTGGCCGGGAGCTGTTTTTT.

This clonotype was counted at least ten times. V is TRBV6-5 and J is TRBJ2-5; TRBD1 might be the D (5 bases). Germline CDR1 and CDR2: MNHEY and SVGAGI. The CDR3 sequence is 14 residues long. Trimming shortened V by 2 bases and J by 4 bases, and 11 bases separated the two germline ends. CDR3 DNA: TGTGCCAGCAGTTACGATCAGGGCCTAGAGACCCAGTACTTC. Its protein product is CASSYDQGLETQYF.

V usage is TRBV20-1 and J usage is TRBJ2-1; 10 bases match TRBD1. Trimming cost V 3 bases and J 1 base; bases outside gene matches: 12. The CDR3 has 18 amino acids. Germline V gene lookup returns CDR1 DFQATT and CDR2 SNEGSKA (reference sequence). The CDR3, as DNA: TGCAGTGCTAGCCACGTGACAGGGGGCGGTTGGTCCTACAATGAGCAGTTCTTC. Translating gives CSASHVTGGGWSYNEQFF.

This clonotype was observed at least ten times. CDR3 sequence: CSARKKTGAGNQPQHF. The CDR3 DNA sequence: TGCAGTGCTAGAAAAAAGACGGGGGCAGGTAATCAGCCCCAGCATTTT. The rearrangement joins TRBV20-1 to TRBJ1-5; the D gene is possibly TRBD1 (6 bases). Deletions cut 2 bases from V and 4 bases from J, with 18 bases between. The CDR3 extends over 16 amino acids. Per the germline V gene, CDR1 is DFQATT and CDR2 is SNEGSKA (reference sequence).

This clonotype has at least ten counts. V is TRBV5-1 and J is TRBJ2-2; D ambiguous. Germline V gives CDR1 SGHRS, CDR2 YFSETQ. This CDR3 is built from 14 residues. Trimming pared 0 bases from V and 0 bases from J, leaving 3 bases between. Written as DNA, the CDR3 is TGCGCCAGCAGCTTGGACCCGAACACCGGGGAGCTGTTTTTT. It yields the protein CASSLDPNTGELFF.

This clonotype was observed at least ten times. This rearrangement joins TRBV2 to TRBJ1-5, with D unresolved. Germline values: CDR1 SNHLY, CDR2 FYNNEI. Between the trimmed V and J ends, which lost 3 bases and 0 bases, there was a span of 9 bases. This CDR3 contains 15 residues. CDR3 nucleotide sequence: TGTGCCAGCAGTGAGGAGGCATATAGCAATCAGCCCCAGCATTTT. It is translated as CASSEEAYSNQPQHF. The full variable domain, its missing parts supplied by reference TRBV2 and TRBJ1-5, is EPEVTQTPSHQVTQMGQEVILRCVPISNHLYFYWYRQILGQKVEFLVSFYNNEISEKSEIFDDQFSVERPDGSNFTLKIRSTKLEDSAMYFCASSEEAYSNQPQHFGDGTRLSIL.

This clonotype was found once. The chain has TRBV4-1 and TRBJ2-1; 7 bases line up with TRBD1. After removal of 0 bases from V and 14 bases from J, the junction contained 7 bases not matched to a gene. Germline CDR1 MGHRA, CDR2 YSYEKL. The CDR3 sequence is 13 residues long. CDR3 amino acids: CASSQDPDRWEFF. The CDR3 DNA reads as TGCGCCAGCAGCCAAGATCCGGACAGGTGGGAGTTCTTC.

This clonotype was seen ten or more times. V gene TRBV20-1 combines with J gene TRBJ2-7; TRBD2 might be the D (6 bases). This CDR3 is built from 15 residues. The V and J ends lost 3 bases and 4 bases respectively, with 19 bases between them. CDR1 and CDR2 (germline): DFQATT, SNEGSKA (reference sequence). The CDR3 protein is CSASPLGGATYEQYF. For the CDR3, the DNA is TGCAGTGCTAGCCCGCTGGGGGGAGCCACTTACGAGCAGTACTTC.

At least ten counts were recorded for this clonotype. The chain recombines TRBV20-1 with TRBJ1-1; TRBD1 might be the D (6 bases). The CDR3 is 14 residues long. The V end lost 3 bases, the J end lost 3 bases, and 14 bases lay between the germline ends. Germline CDR1 is DFQATT and CDR2 is SNEGSKA (reference sequence). The CDR3: CSARGGAEDTEAFF. The CDR3 DNA follows: TGCAGTGCTAGGGGGGGGGCGGAAGACACTGAAGCTTTCTTT.

This clonotype was seen repeatedly, ten times or more. The chain links TRBV5-1 to TRBJ1-1, with D hard to call. Germline CDR1 reads SGHRS; CDR2 reads YFSETQ. CDR3 length: 15 amino acids. The germline V and J ends were trimmed by 2 bases and 6 bases, with 17 bases remaining between them. This CDR3 is CASSLLAGPNSEAFF. In DNA, the CDR3 is TGCGCCAGCAGCTTACTGGCAGGCCCTAACTCTGAAGCTTTCTTT.

This clonotype showed up many times. The CDR3 is CAISEPYRGGGDTQYF. Here the CDR3 DNA reads TGTGCCATCAGTGAGCCATACAGGGGGGGGGGAGATACGCAGTATTTT. The genes are TRBV10-3 and TRBJ2-3; maybe TRBD1 (8 bases). This CDR3 contains 16 residues. In germline, CDR1 is ENHRY, CDR2 SYGVKD. Trimming stripped 2 bases from V and 5 bases from J, with 17 bases between.

This clonotype occurred many times. This chain links TRBV6-5 with TRBJ2-7, with D perhaps matching TRBD2 (5 bases). This CDR3 has 14 amino acids. Between the trimmed V and J ends, which lost 7 bases and 6 bases, there was a span of 19 bases. The germline V gene encodes CDR1 MNHEY and CDR2 SVGAGI. The CDR3 spells CASTNPREGAEQYF. Written as DNA, the CDR3 is TGTGCCAGCACCAACCCGCGAGAGGGAGCCGAGCAGTACTTC.

A word on this clonotype: A much larger clone sits a single nucleotide away, making a read error possible. The chain recombines TRBV5-5 with TRBJ2-1; the D is unclear. CDR3 length: 14 residues. Germline V gene sequence: CDR1 SGHKS, CDR2 YYEKEE (reference sequence). V dropped 2 bases and J dropped 2 bases, with 8 bases sitting between them. CDR3 sequence: CASSLRQTYNEQFF. The CDR3, as DNA: TGTGCCAGCAGCTTACGGCAGACCTACAATGAGCAGTTCTTC.

This clonotype was seen repeatedly, ten times or more. The CDR3 spells CASSQTDNQPQHF. As DNA, the CDR3 is TGTGCCAGCTCCCAGACAGATAATCAGCCCCAGCATTTT. The chain recombines TRBV18 with TRBJ1-5; weak D call: TRBD1 (5 bases). Germline values: CDR1 KGHSH, CDR2 LQKENI. V shed 6 bases and J shed 4 bases, with 10 bases lying between them. There are 13 residues in the CDR3.

Notes on this clonotype: A single base separates this from a much larger clone, so it may be a read error. J is TRBJ2-1 and V is TRBV20-1; the match to TRBD1 covers 7 bases. Per the germline V gene, CDR1 is DFQATT and CDR2 is SNEGSKA (reference sequence). The CDR3 loop spans 14 amino acids. CDR3 nucleotides: TGCAGTGCTAGACGCCTGACAGGGCTGAATGAGCTGTTCTTC. Its protein product is CSARRLTGLNELFF.

This clonotype was seen repeatedly, ten times or more. The chain carries TRBV20-1 and TRBJ2-7; the D is unclear. CDR1 and CDR2 (germline): DFQATT, SNEGSKA (reference sequence). With 3 bases removed from V and 2 bases from J, the gap between germline ends came to 14 bases. The CDR3 runs to 14 residues. Here the CDR3 reads CSASYRPTAYEQYF. The CDR3 DNA reads TGCAGTGCTAGTTATCGCCCTACAGCCTACGAGCAGTACTTC.

In this sample, this clonotype turned up many times. CDR3 sequence: CASRVAGANTGELFF. In DNA, the CDR3 is TGCGCCAGCAGGGTAGCGGGGGCGAACACCGGGGAGCTGTTTTTT. This rearrangement joins TRBV10-2 to TRBJ2-2; 9 bases fit TRBD2. From germline, CDR1 is WSHSY and CDR2 SAAADI. V shed 6 bases, J shed 0 bases, and the junction held 2 bases outside the gene matches. The CDR3 consists of 15 residues.

About this clonotype itself: This may be a read error: a much more frequent sequence differs by one nucleotide. The V and J genes are TRBV5-5 and TRBJ2-2; D is undetermined. This CDR3 has 15 amino acids. Germline loops: CDR1 SGHKS, CDR2 YYEKEE (reference sequence). The V end lost 0 bases, the J end lost 1 base, and 7 bases lay between the germline ends. The DNA of the CDR3 is TGTGCCAGCAGCTTGGGGGTGTTGAACACCGGGGAGCTGTTTTTT. Translating gives CASSLGVLNTGELFF.

Many counts were recorded for this clonotype. This chain uses TRBV15 with TRBJ1-1; D is perhaps TRBD1 (6 bases). Germline CDR1 reads LNHNV; CDR2 reads YYDKDF (reference sequence). The V gene lost 6 bases and the J gene lost 0 bases, with 8 bases spanning the gap. There are 13 residues in the CDR3. The CDR3 region is CATRRTVNTEAFF. CDR3 nucleotide sequence: TGTGCCACCAGGCGGACAGTGAACACTGAAGCTTTCTTT.

This clonotype was observed many times. V usage is TRBV29-1 and J usage is TRBJ2-3; 8 positions match TRBD1. Looked up from germline, CDR1 is SQVTM and CDR2 is ANQGSEA. The trim removed 6 bases at V and 0 bases at J, leaving 11 bases unmatched. The CDR3 totals 16 residues. CDR3 coding DNA: TGCAGCGTACATGCCATGGACAGGGTGAGCACAGATACGCAGTATTTT. This sequence encodes CSVHAMDRVSTDTQYF.

This clonotype was observed many times. The chain links TRBV12-3 or TRBV12-4 to TRBJ1-3; possible D gene TRBD1, 5 bases. The CDR3 length is 16 residues. Trimming removed 5 bases from V and 0 bases from J, with 14 bases in between. The CDR3 region is CASSLLGLLSGNTIYF. DNA for the CDR3: TGTGCCAGCAGTCTCCTGGGACTCCTCTCTGGAAACACCATATATTTT.